These T cell receptor beta chains were read from a single sample in a study of blood T cell repertoires in COVID-19. Measured with immunoSEQ multiplex PCR; TCRdb has only the in-frame clones, and not every one. The sample shows about 120,000 clones, about 80% of them seen only once. The sequenced sample consisted of peripheral blood. The receptor set was obtained from a man aged 65 to 85 with acute or convalescent COVID-19. Both conserved end residues are part of each CDR3. The order of the fields is V gene, J gene, clone size, D gene, CDR3 DNA, CDR3 protein. The D gene is left open where the match is weak. Rows may omit the clone size; those that give it use once, few, many or a size class.

TRBV12-3/TRBV12-4	TRBJ2-3	once	-	TGTGCCACAACGCCGGGAGATACGCAGTATTTT	CATTPGDTQYF
TRBV29-1	TRBJ1-1	-	-	TGCAGCGCCGCGACTGGGTTTCCAGAGAACACTGAAGCTTTCTTT	CSAATGFPENTEAFF
TRBV21-1	TRBJ2-7	-	-	TGTGCCAGCAGCAGAACAGGGAGCCCCGAGCAGTACTTC	CASSRTGSPEQYF
TRBV28	TRBJ1-4	-	-	TGTGCCAGCAGTGGGGGACTTGGTGAAAAACTGTTTTTT	CASSGGLGEKLFF
TRBV5-6	TRBJ1-6	-	TRBD1	TGTGCCAGCAGCTTTCGACAGGGGAGATCACCCCTCCACTTT	CASSFRQGRSPLHF
TRBV4-3	TRBJ2-2	-	-	TGCGCCAGCAGCCAAGACCCCCAGTTGGGCGACACCGGGGAGCTGTTTTTT	CASSQDPQLGDTGELFF
TRBV3-1/TRBV3-2	TRBJ1-1	-	-	TGTGCCAGCAGCCTCTGGGTGGGGGCGCGGGGGACTGAAGCTTTCTTT	CASSLWVGARGTEAFF
TRBV18	TRBJ2-1	few	TRBD2	TGTGCCAGCTCACCCCCTAGCGGGGGAATCTACAATGAGCAGTTCTTC	CASSPPSGGIYNEQFF
TRBV15	TRBJ1-1	once	-	TGTGCCACCAGCAGAGATCCCCGGACGCGGGGCACTGAAGCTTTCTTT	CATSRDPRTRGTEAFF
TRBV28	TRBJ2-1	-	-	TGTGCCAGCAGTTTCGGGAGCAGAAATGAGCAGTTCTTC	CASSFGSRNEQFF
TRBV5-1	TRBJ1-4	few	-	TGCGCCAGCAGCGTTGGACAGATTAATGAAAAACTGTTTTTT	CASSVGQINEKLFF
TRBV18	TRBJ1-2	-	-	TGTGCCAGCTCATCCCGACAGAGTACACTGAACTATGGCTACACCTTC	CASSSRQSTLNYGYTF
TRBV28	TRBJ1-1	-	TRBD1	TGTGCCAGCAGTTCAGCCGGGACAGGGGTGACTGAAGCTTTCTTT	CASSSAGTGVTEAFF
TRBV2	TRBJ1-6	-	-	TGTGCCAGCAGTGAGTACAGGGATAATTCACCCCTCCACTTT	CASSEYRDNSPLHF
TRBV11-2	TRBJ2-3	-	TRBD2	TGTGCCAGCGCCATAGCGGGACGCACAGATACGCAGTATTTT	CASAIAGRTDTQYF
TRBV7-2	TRBJ2-5	-	-	TGTGCCAGCAGCCCCCAACGGGAGACCCAGTACTTC	CASSPQRETQYF
TRBV9	TRBJ2-2	-	-	TGTGCCAGCAGTCCATCATCCGGGGAGCTGTTTTTT	CASSPSSGELFF
TRBV7-3	TRBJ2-1	few	TRBD2	TGTGCCAGCACGACATCGGGAGGGAACAATGAGCAGTTCTTC	CASTTSGGNNEQFF
TRBV30	TRBJ1-5	-	-	TGTGCCTGGAGTGTGTCTGATCAGCCCCAGCATTTT	CAWSVSDQPQHF
TRBV9	TRBJ2-1	-	-	TGTGCCAGCAGCGAGCAGCTAGCTGGCTCCTACAATGAGCAGTTCTTC	CASSEQLAGSYNEQFF
TRBV5-4	TRBJ2-7	-	TRBD1	TGTGCCAGCAGCAACCCGACAGGGACCTACGAGCAGTACTTC	CASSNPTGTYEQYF
TRBV28	TRBJ2-7	-	-	TGTGCCAGCAGTTTATTCCCCACTAGAATCGGCGAGCAGTACTTC	CASSLFPTRIGEQYF
TRBV18	TRBJ2-7	-	-	TGTGCCAGCCTAAAGGAGACTTCCGGATACGAGCAGTACTTC	CASLKETSGYEQYF
TRBV5-4	TRBJ2-7	-	TRBD1	TGTGCCAGCAGCTTGCAGGGGGCGAGGGAGCAGTACTTC	CASSLQGAREQYF
TRBV7-3	TRBJ2-3	-	-	TGTGCCAGCAGCTTTTCAGGGGGCACAGATACGCAGTATTTT	CASSFSGGTDTQYF
TRBV5-8	TRBJ1-5	-	-	TGTGCCAGCAGTAGAGACAACCAGCCCCAGCATTTT	CASSRDNQPQHF
TRBV30	TRBJ1-2	-	-	TGTGCCTGGAGTAACAGGGTAGACTATGGCTACACCTTC	CAWSNRVDYGYTF
TRBV13	TRBJ2-5	-	-	TGTGCCAGCAGCTTGCCTGAGGGTAGAGAGACCCAGTACTTC	CASSLPEGRETQYF
TRBV6-1	TRBJ1-6	-	-	TGTGCCAGCAGTGAAGCCGGCGCAGGGTGGAATTCACCCCTCCACTTT	CASSEAGAGWNSPLHF
TRBV18	TRBJ2-1	-	-	TGTGCCAGCTCACTCGGACAGTACAATGAGCAGTTCTTC	CASSLGQYNEQFF
TRBV30	TRBJ1-1	-	-	TGTGCCTGGGGTGCGGCTGAAGCTTTCTTT	CAWGAAEAFF
TRBV7-9	TRBJ1-1	-	-	TGTGCCAGCAGCGGGCAGGGTAACACTGAAGCTTTCTTT	CASSGQGNTEAFF
TRBV2	TRBJ1-1	-	TRBD1	TGTGCCAGCAGGGCGGGACAGGCAAACACTGAAGCTTTCTTT	CASRAGQANTEAFF
TRBV27	TRBJ2-7	-	TRBD2	TGTGCCAGCAGTTTATCTTCCAGCGGGAGGTCATACGAGCAGTACTTC	CASSLSSSGRSYEQYF
TRBV5-6	TRBJ2-7	-	-	TGTGCCAGCAGCCTTCCCTACGAGCAGTACTTC	CASSLPYEQYF
TRBV19	TRBJ2-7	-	TRBD1	TGTGCCAGTAGTTCGGCGGGACAGGGTATTTACGAGCAGTACTTC	CASSSAGQGIYEQYF
TRBV4-2	TRBJ2-1	once	-	TGTGCCAGCAGCCCCGGGGGAGTATCCTACAATGAGCAGTTCTTC	CASSPGGVSYNEQFF
TRBV7-3	TRBJ1-6	-	-	TGTGCCAGCAGCTCTGGACAGCCCAATTCACCCCTCCACTTT	CASSSGQPNSPLHF
TRBV3-1/TRBV3-2	TRBJ2-3	-	-	TGTGCCAGCAAGGGCAGGGGGGCCGATACGCAGTATTTT	CASKGRGADTQYF
TRBV23-1	TRBJ2-2	-	-	TGCGCCAGCAGTCAACCGAGCGACCTAACCGGGGAGCTGTTTTTT	CASSQPSDLTGELFF
TRBV5-4	TRBJ1-6	few	TRBD1	TGTGCCAGCAGCTTCGGGACAGGGGGTTTGGATTCACCCCTCCACTTT	CASSFGTGGLDSPLHF
TRBV10-2	TRBJ1-2	-	TRBD1	TGCGCCAGCAACCAAAGACAGGGGCGATATGGCTACACCTTC	CASNQRQGRYGYTF
TRBV10-3	TRBJ1-1	-	TRBD1	TGTGCCATCAGCGTGACAGGGGCGAACACTGAAGCTTTCTTT	CAISVTGANTEAFF